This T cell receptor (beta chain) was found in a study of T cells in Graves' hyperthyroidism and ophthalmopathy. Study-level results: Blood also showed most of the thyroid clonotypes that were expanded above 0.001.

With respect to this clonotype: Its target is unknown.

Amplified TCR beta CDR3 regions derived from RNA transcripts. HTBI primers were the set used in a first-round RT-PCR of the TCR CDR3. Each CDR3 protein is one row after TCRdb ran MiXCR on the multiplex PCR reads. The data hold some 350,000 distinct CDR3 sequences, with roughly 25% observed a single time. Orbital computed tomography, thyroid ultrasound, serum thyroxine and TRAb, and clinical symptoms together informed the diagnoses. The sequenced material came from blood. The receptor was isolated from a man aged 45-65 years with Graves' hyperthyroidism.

The CDR3 loop is CSARDRRGGEKLFF. In DNA form, the CDR3 reads TGCAGTGCTAGAGATAGGAGGGGGGGTGAAAAACTGTTTTTT. This chain links TRBV20-1 with TRBJ1-4; maybe TRBD1 (6 bases). V was pared by 0 bases and J by 7 bases, with 12 bases between. CDR1 and CDR2 (germline): DFQATT, SNEGSKA (reference sequence). This CDR3 is 14 amino acids long.